This T cell receptor (beta chain) is drawn from a study of cytomegalovirus exposure and HLA in healthy donors. Study-wide context: As released early, the data held roughly 85 million unique TCRs from HLA-typed donors. Study-wide results and caveats: Versus the roughly 640-donor mean, an Asian-associated ancestry cluster reportedly showed fewer N-insertions in a later analysis. When a later analysis compared HLA-associated TCR beta chains with equally common others, the HLA-associated chains turned out to be more clonally expanded and to have lower generation probabilities.

It was with 60 Vbeta and 13 Jbeta primers that the PCR ran. Sequencing was performed with immunoSEQ multiplex PCR; in TCRdb, only in-frame clones are kept and a portion is missing. The sample has 120,000 or so clones, 70% to 85% seen once; the top ten hold roughly 2%. In the case of this clone: Antigen specificity is unknown.

The CDR3 has 14 amino acids. V was pared by 4 bases and J by 5 bases, with 14 bases between. CDR1 is WNHNN, CDR2 SYGVQD, per germline (reference sequence). This clonotype was sampled from a man between 18 and 35 years old in good health and CMV-seronegative. The sequenced material came from PBMCs. The chain joins TRBV10-1 to TRBJ1-1, with TRBD1 as a possible D gene (6 bases). DNA of the CDR3: TGCGCCAGCAGTGCCTCCAGGGGTCGTACTGAAGCTTTCTTT. This encodes CASSASRGRTEAFF.